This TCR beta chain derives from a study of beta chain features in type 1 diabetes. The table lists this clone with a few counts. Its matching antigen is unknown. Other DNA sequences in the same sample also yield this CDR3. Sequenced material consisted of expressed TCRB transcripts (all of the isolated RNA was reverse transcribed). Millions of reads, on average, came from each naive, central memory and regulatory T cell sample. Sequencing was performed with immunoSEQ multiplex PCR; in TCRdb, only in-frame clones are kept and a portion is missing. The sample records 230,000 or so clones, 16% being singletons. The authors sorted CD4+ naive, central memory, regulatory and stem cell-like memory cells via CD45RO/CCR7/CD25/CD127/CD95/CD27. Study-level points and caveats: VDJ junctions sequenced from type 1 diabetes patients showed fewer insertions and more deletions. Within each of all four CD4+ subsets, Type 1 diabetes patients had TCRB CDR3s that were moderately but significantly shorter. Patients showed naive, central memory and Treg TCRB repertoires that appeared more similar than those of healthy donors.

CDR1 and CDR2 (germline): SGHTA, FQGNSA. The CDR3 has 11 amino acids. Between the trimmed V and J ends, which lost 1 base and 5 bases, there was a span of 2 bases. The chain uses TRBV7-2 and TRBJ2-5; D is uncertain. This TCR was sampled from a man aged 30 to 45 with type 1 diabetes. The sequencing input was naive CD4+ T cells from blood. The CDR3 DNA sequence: TGTGCCAGCAGCTTAGTTGAGACCCAGTACTTC. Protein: CASSLVETQYF.